These 10 T cell receptor beta chains were sequenced from one sample in a study of tissue T cells after allogeneic stem cell transplantation (dated by TCRdb to between 2021 and 2024). Library creation used the immunoSEQ multiplex PCR assay. The immuneACCESS repertoire file appears here via TCRdb, limited to in-frame rearrangements. These files lack a portion of the clones; in checked studies, under half of the deficit traces to unresolved V genes, and the cause of the others is not known. The sample includes some 6,600 clones, with 45% to 50% observed a single time. More than 6% of the sample rests with the top ten. The time point label, as the study defines it: mouse harvest day 7 after allogeneic transplant. Each mouse graft consisted of 10^7 T-cell-depleted bone marrow cells plus 10^6 splenic CD5+ T cells and was given by tail vein injection. Sequenced material: lymph node tissue. The receptor set was obtained from a female BALB/c mouse given C57BL/6 T cells with graft-versus-host disease after an allogeneic hematopoietic cell transplant.

Concerning this clone itself: The gene names given are mouse names. Sequencing ends 1 residue short of the CDR3 end; the germline J gene provides the rest. J is TRBJ2-7 and V is TRBV16, with 8 nucleotides matching TRBD2. This CDR3 has 13 amino acids. J lost 2 bases, V lost 5 bases, and 2 bases had no gene match. Germline V gene data show CDR1 as SGHSA and CDR2 as FRNQAP. CDR3 DNA, as far as it was read: TGTGCAAGCAGCGTTGGGGGGGCCTATGAACAGTAC. As protein: CASSVGGAYEQY. The entire CDR3 sequence reads CASSVGGAYEQYF.

This clone qualifies as medium-sized. Gene names are the mouse ones. The CDR3 end lies 1 residue beyond the end of the read and is filled in from the germline J gene. The rearrangement links TRBV16 to TRBJ2-4, with 10 bases identical to TRBD2. V dropped 3 bases and J dropped 0; count of bases not matched to a gene: 6. Per germline, CDR1 SGHSA and CDR2 FRNQAP. The CDR3 has 17 residues. The covered CDR3 bases are TGTGCAAGCAGCTTTGCGGGACTGGGGTCTAGTCAAAACACCTTGTAC. Translating it yields CASSFAGLGSSQNTLY. The entire CDR3 protein is CASSFAGLGSSQNTLYF.

Remarks on this clone: The genes and germline here are from mouse. The CDR3 is cut off 1 residue early in the read; its end comes from the germline J gene. V is TRBV26 and J is TRBJ2-7, with 7 bases that match TRBD2. V was clipped by 2 bases and J by 9 bases; unmatched bases: 4. The length of the CDR3 is 12 residues. Germline V gene data show CDR1 as KGHPV and CDR2 as FQNQEV (reference sequence). The CDR3 reads CASSLGGGVQYF. CDR3 bases read: TGTGCCAGCAGTCTGGGGGGGGGAGTACAGTAC.

About this clone itself: Gene names refer to mouse genes. The read ends 1 residue shy of where the CDR3 ends; the end is completed using the germline J gene. The rearrangement links TRBV5 to TRBJ1-4, with D maybe TRBD1 (6 bases). Trimming pared 4 bases from V and 0 bases from J, leaving 9 bases between. The CDR3 length is 15 residues. Germline assignment: CDR1 LGHNA and CDR2 YNLKQL (reference sequence). CDR3 DNA, as far as it was read: TGTGCCAGCAGCCCGGGACAATTTTCCAACGAAAGATTATTT. It codes for CASSPGQFSNERLF. The whole CDR3 protein reads CASSPGQFSNERLFF.

A word on this clone: Gene names are the mouse ones. The DNA ends 1 residue before the CDR3 does, and the rest of the CDR3 is filled in from the germline J gene. V gene TRBV12-1 combines with J gene TRBJ2-4, with a possible D match to TRBD1 (7 bases). V gave up 1 base and J gave up 5 bases, with 9 bases separating them. The CDR3 runs 13 residues. Per germline, CDR1 SGHSN and CDR2 HYEKVE. Partial CDR3 DNA: TGTGCCAGCTCTCTAGGGGGCGCAAACACCTTGTAC. This codes for CASSLGGANTLY. The whole CDR3 sequence is CASSLGGANTLYF.

Notes on this clone: The gene names here belong to mouse. From the germline J gene comes the end of the CDR3, since the read stops 1 residue before it. The chain employs TRBV15 and TRBJ2-7; D not resolved. CDR3 length equals 14 residues. Germline V gene lookup returns CDR1 SGHND and CDR2 FRSKSL. The V end was cut by 1 base, the J end by 0 bases, with 7 bases between. CDR3 loop: CASSLDPYSYEQYF. CDR3 bases read: TGTGCCAGCAGTTTAGATCCATACTCCTATGAACAGTAC.

This clone came up once. Gene names and germline match the mouse. The read finishes 1 residue shy of the CDR3 end, and the germline J gene is used to complete it. The rearrangement uses TRBV3 and TRBJ2-4; D is perhaps TRBD1 (6 bases). The CDR3 covers 13 residues. The ends were cut back, 5 bases at V and 4 bases at J, with 10 bases in the middle. Germline values: CDR1 SNHLY, CDR2 FYNGKV (reference sequence). CDR3 loop: CASSAGTKNTLYF. The sequenced part of the CDR3 DNA is TGTGCCAGCAGCGCCGGGACAAAAAACACCTTGTAC.

With regard to this clone: Here the gene names and germline are mouse. The CDR3 sequence: CASSDLGGPGQNTLYF. The sequenced part of the CDR3 DNA is TGTGCCAGCAGTGATCTGGGGGGGCCGGGTCAAAACACCTTGTAC. The rearrangement links TRBV13-3 to TRBJ2-4; 10 positions match TRBD2. The read falls 1 residue short of the CDR3 end, and the missing part is taken from the germline J gene. Trimming removed 1 base from V and 1 base from J; junction bases left unmatched: 3. The length of the CDR3 is 16 residues. Per germline, CDR1 NNHDY and CDR2 SYVADS.

Regarding this clone: Germline and genes here are mouse. Read data end 1 residue before the CDR3 end; the end is taken from the germline J gene. The chain recombines TRBV19 with TRBJ2-4, with D tentatively TRBD1 (6 bases). Germline-derived CDR1 and CDR2 are FNHDT and SITEND (reference sequence). The CDR3 totals 16 residues. With 0 bases removed from V and 0 bases from J, the gap between germline ends came to 11 bases. CDR3 DNA (partial): TGTGCCAGCAGTATAGCCGGGACACCAAGTCAAAACACCTTGTAC. Residues: CASSIAGTPSQNTLY. The whole CDR3 protein is CASSIAGTPSQNTLYF.

This clone was seen a handful of times. Germline and genes here are mouse. The read terminates 1 residue before the CDR3 end, so the remaining end is supplied by the germline J gene. The chain carries TRBV19 and TRBJ1-1, with D hard to call. V was cut by 2 bases and J by 1 base, with 6 bases left in between. CDR1 and CDR2 from the germline V gene are FNHDT and SITEND (reference sequence). CDR3 length equals 13 residues. The CDR3 spells CASSMGRNTEVFF. The covered CDR3 bases are TGTGCCAGCAGTATGGGCAGGAACACAGAAGTCTTC.